This T cell receptor (beta chain) derives from a study of spatial heterogeneity in lung cancer. Study background: In raw reads, more than eight appearances on average were recorded for each unique TCR and UMI combination.

Time point given: sample taken at primary tumor resection. 72 TRACERx patients with early, untreated non-small cell lung cancer donated samples. Unsorted whole RNA samples from tumor, nontumor lung or frozen PBMC were sequenced. Study-wide points: Tumor mutation count correlated with how many alpha and beta TCRs expanded intratumorally.

V gave up 4 bases and J gave up 1 base; unmatched junction bases: 3. From germline, CDR1 is SEHNR and CDR2 FQNEAQ (reference sequence). The CDR3 is 14 amino acids. Many counts were recorded for this clonotype. The antigen is not known. Using its own MiXCR run on the 5' RACE reads, TCRdb lists one record per CDR3 protein. This table holds 13,000 or so distinct CDR3 sequences, about 3.2% found once. The receptor was isolated from a male donor with early-stage non-small cell lung cancer. The chain links TRBV7-9 to TRBJ2-7; 8 nucleotides line up with TRBD1. The material was lung tumor tissue, obtained at surgery. CDR3 nucleotides: TGTGCCAGCAGCTCCGGGACAGGATCCTACGAGCAGTACTTC. Protein sequence: CASSSGTGSYEQYF.